This TCR beta chain emerged from a study of T cell responses to AZD1222 COVID-19 vaccine. Study background: Some second doses came at about 4 weeks and others at about 12 weeks; these were pooled.

TCRdb's copy holds only in-frame clones and misses some; the assay was immunoSEQ multiplex PCR. There are some 150,000 clones in the sample; 89% occur only once, and roughly 4.7% lies in the top ten. Regarding this clone: Its target is not known.

Study observations and caveats: Just 5 to 7 people given AZD1222 tested seropositive at baseline. Mostly white British, mostly female donors; authors suggested clonal diversity may be underestimated. Only after the peak T cell response were repertoires sampled.

J was trimmed by 8 bases and V by 4 bases; bases with no gene match: 10. The CDR3 is 17 amino acids. Germline CDR1 reads SGHDN; CDR2 reads FVKESK. The receptor was isolated from an adult in good health. The specimen comprised peripheral blood, sampled on day 0 of AZD1222 vaccination. V and J are TRBV14 and TRBJ2-2, with 13 bases fitting TRBD2. The CDR3 nucleotides read TGTGCCAGCAGCCTTTTAACCGGGACTAGCGGGAAGGGGGAGCTGTTTTTT. Protein product: CASSLLTGTSGKGELFF.